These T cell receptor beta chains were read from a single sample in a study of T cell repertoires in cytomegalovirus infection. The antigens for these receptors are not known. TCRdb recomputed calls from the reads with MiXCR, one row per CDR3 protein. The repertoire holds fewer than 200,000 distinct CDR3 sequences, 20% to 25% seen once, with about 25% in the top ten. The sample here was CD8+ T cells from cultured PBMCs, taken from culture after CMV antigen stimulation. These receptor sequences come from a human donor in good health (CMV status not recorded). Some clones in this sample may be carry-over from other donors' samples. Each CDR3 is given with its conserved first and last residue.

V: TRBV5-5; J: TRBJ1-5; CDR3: CASSPGQSRQPQHF
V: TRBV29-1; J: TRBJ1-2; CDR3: CSVANGASSNYGYTF
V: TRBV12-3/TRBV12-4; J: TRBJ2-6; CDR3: CASSSQGFGANVLTF
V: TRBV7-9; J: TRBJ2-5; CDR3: CASSGGGLWETQYF
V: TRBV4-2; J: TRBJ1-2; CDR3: CASSPTNTGTDYGYTF
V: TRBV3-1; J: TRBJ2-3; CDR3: CASSQAGGAYSTDTQYF
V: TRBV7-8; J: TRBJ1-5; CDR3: CASSPGTGDDQPQHF
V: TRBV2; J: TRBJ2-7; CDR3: CASSEPRELAGGRGEQYF
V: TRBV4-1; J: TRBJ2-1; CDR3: CASSQDSTTPPTYNEQFF
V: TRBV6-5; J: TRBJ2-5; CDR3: CASSTIGDGETQYF
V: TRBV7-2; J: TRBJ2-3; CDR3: CASSLKEGIADTQYF
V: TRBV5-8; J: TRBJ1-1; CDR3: CASSHPIIGARSTEAFF
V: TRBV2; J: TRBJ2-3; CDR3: CASSEGQTTSTDTQYF
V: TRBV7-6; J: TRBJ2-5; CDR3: CASSVRRPSGGPSRSAETQYF
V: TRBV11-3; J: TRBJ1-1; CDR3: CASSFPADAEAFF